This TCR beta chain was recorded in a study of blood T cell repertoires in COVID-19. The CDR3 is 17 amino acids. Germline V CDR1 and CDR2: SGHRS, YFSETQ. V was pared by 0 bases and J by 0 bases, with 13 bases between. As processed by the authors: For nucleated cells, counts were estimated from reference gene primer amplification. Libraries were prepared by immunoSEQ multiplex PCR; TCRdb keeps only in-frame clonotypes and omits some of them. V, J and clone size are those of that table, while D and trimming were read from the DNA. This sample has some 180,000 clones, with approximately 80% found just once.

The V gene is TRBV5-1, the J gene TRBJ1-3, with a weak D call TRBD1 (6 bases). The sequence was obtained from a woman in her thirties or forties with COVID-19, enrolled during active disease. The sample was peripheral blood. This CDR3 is CASSLVIQGSSGNTIYF. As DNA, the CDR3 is TGCGCCAGCAGCTTGGTTATCCAGGGGAGCTCTGGAAACACCATATATTTT.